A selection of T cell receptor beta chains follows, all from one sample in a study of blood T cell repertoires in COVID-19. TCRdb keeps only in-frame clones here, not all; method: immunoSEQ multiplex PCR. This table has 31,000 or so clones, more than 80% appearing once. Material for sequencing was peripheral blood. Receptors originate from a human donor in a cohort sampled during active COVID-19. Both conserved end residues are part of each CDR3. Each record gives: D gene, J gene, clone size, V gene, CDR3 protein, CDR3 DNA. D genes are given only for firm matches. The size entry is marked missing in some rows and otherwise reads once, few, many or a size class.

>TRBD2|TRBJ2-5|few|TRBV12-3/TRBV12-4
CASSSLGGETQYF
TGTGCCAGCAGTTCTCTGGGAGGGGAGACCCAGTACTTC
>TRBD2|TRBJ2-3|NA|TRBV7-6
CASSLSREGPSTDTQYF
TGTGCCAGCAGCCTTTCTCGGGAGGGCCCTAGCACAGATACGCAGTATTTT
>NA|TRBJ1-1|NA|TRBV28
CASNGVDTEAFF
TGTGCCAGCAACGGGGTGGACACTGAAGCTTTCTTT
>NA|TRBJ2-7|once|TRBV12-3/TRBV12-4
CASSLKPSYEQYF
TGTGCCAGCAGTTTGAAGCCCTCCTACGAGCAGTACTTC
>TRBD1|TRBJ2-7|NA|TRBV5-4
CASSLERTGYYEQYF
TGTGCCAGCAGCTTGGAGCGGACAGGGTACTACGAGCAGTACTTC
>TRBD1|TRBJ2-7|once|TRBV11-1
CASSLQGDSSYEQYF
TGTGCCAGCAGCTTACAAGGGGACAGTAGCTACGAGCAGTACTTC
>NA|TRBJ1-6|NA|TRBV2
CASVPGSSYNSPLHF
TGTGCCAGCGTCCCGGGGAGCTCCTATAATTCACCCCTCCACTTT
>TRBD2|TRBJ2-2|NA|TRBV7-3
CASSKTGTRAGELFF
TGTGCCAGCAGCAAAACCGGGACTAGAGCCGGGGAGCTGTTTTTT
>NA|TRBJ2-4|NA|TRBV28
CASSPYPQGLTKNIQYF
TGTGCCAGCAGTCCCTACCCACAGGGTCTTACCAAAAACATTCAGTACTTC
>TRBD2|TRBJ2-1|once|TRBV19
CASSIQRGLYNEQFF
TGTGCCAGTAGTATCCAGCGGGGACTCTACAATGAGCAGTTCTTC
>NA|TRBJ2-7|NA|TRBV28
CASSLTQGLAEQYF
TGTGCCAGCAGTTTAACACAGGGATTGGCCGAGCAGTACTTC
>TRBD2|TRBJ2-3|NA|TRBV5-4
CASSTGLRGDTQYF
TGTGCCAGCAGCACGGGACTAAGGGGTGATACGCAGTATTTT
>TRBD1|TRBJ1-2|NA|TRBV4-2
CASSPARQGFRYGYTF
TGTGCCAGCAGCCCAGCGCGACAGGGGTTTCGCTATGGCTACACCTTC
>TRBD1|TRBJ2-7|few|TRBV2
CASLQGGYEQYF
TGTGCCAGCCTACAGGGGGGCTACGAGCAGTACTTC
>NA|TRBJ2-3|NA|TRBV6-6
CASSPTPGNEFTDTQYF
TGTGCCAGCAGTCCCACCCCGGGGAACGAATTCACAGATACGCAGTATTTT
>TRBD2|TRBJ2-3|NA|TRBV6-6
CASSYLTSGVTDTQYF
TGTGCCAGCAGTTACTTGACTAGCGGGGTTACAGATACGCAGTATTTT
>TRBD2|TRBJ2-5|NA|TRBV28
CASSSLAGSTETQYF
TGTGCCAGCAGCTCCCTAGCGGGATCTACGGAGACCCAGTACTTC
>TRBD2|TRBJ2-3|NA|TRBV5-6
CASSRTSGNTDTQYF
TGTGCCAGCAGCCGGACTAGCGGGAACACAGATACGCAGTATTTT
>TRBD2|TRBJ2-1|once|TRBV19
CASSIPLAGPYNEQFF
TGTGCCAGTAGTATCCCCTTAGCGGGACCCTACAATGAGCAGTTCTTC
>TRBD2|TRBJ2-1|NA|TRBV5-4
CASGLAGVISYNEQFF
TGTGCCAGCGGACTAGCGGGGGTAATCTCCTACAATGAGCAGTTCTTC
>NA|TRBJ2-1|NA|TRBV6-1
CASSESVPSYNEQFF
TGTGCCAGCAGTGAAAGCGTTCCCTCCTACAATGAGCAGTTCTTC